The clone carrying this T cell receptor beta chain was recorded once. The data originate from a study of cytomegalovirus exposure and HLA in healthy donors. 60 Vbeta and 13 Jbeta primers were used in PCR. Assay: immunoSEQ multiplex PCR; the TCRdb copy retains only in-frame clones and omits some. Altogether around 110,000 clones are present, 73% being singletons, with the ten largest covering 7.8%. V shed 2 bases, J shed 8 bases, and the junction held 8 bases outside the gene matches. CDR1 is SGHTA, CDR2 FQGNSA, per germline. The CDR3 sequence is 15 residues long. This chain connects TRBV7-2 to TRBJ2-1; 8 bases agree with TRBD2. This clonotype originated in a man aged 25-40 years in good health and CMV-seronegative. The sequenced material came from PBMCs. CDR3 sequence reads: CASSLWGLDIDEQFF. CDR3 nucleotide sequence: TGTGCCAGCAGCTTATGGGGACTAGATATTGATGAGCAGTTCTTC.